This T cell receptor (beta chain) came from a study of T cells in Graves' hyperthyroidism and ophthalmopathy. Researchers amplified the TCR beta CDR3 regions from RNA transcripts. Initially, a first-round RT-PCR of the TCR CDR3 employed the HTBI primer set. TCRdb re-called the multiplex PCR reads with MiXCR, one entry per CDR3 protein. This table has hundreds of thousands of distinct CDR3 sequences, 14% appearing once. CDR1 MGHRA and CDR2 YSYEKL come from the germline V gene. The CDR3 is 17 residues long. V was clipped by 1 base and J by 2 bases; unmatched bases: 8. The receptor's source is a woman in her 50s with Graves' ophthalmopathy. The chain combines TRBV4-1 with TRBJ2-3, with 8 bases aligning to TRBD1. What was sequenced was blood. The CDR3 nucleotides are TGCGCCAGCAGCCAAGTTTTAACAGGGGGTACCACAGATACGCAGTATTTT. As protein: CASSQVLTGGTTDTQYF.